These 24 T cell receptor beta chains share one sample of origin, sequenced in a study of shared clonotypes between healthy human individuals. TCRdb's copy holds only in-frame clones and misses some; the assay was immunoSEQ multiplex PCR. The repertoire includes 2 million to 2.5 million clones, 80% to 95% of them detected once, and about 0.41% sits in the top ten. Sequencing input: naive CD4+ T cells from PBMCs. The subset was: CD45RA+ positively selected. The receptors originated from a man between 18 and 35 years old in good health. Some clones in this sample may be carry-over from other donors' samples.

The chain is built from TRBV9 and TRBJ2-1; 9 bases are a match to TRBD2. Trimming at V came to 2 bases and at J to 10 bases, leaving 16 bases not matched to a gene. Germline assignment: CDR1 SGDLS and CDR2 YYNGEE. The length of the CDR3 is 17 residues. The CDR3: CASSVSVGGRARGEQFF. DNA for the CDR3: TGTGCCAGCAGCGTGAGTGTTGGCGGGAGGGCCCGGGGGGAGCAGTTCTTC.

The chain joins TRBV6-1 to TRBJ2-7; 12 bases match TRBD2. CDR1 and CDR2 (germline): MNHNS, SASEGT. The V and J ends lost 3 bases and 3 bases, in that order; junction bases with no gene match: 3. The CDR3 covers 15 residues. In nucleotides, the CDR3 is TGTGCCAGCAGTGACGGACTAGCGGGACTCTACGAGCAGTACTTC. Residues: CASSDGLAGLYEQYF.

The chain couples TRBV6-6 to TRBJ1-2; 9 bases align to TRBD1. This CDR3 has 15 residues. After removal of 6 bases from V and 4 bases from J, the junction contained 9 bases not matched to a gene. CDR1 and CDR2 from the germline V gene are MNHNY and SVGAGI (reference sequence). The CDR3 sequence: CASSRQGVSPYGYTF. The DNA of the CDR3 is TGTGCCAGCAGCCGACAGGGGGTTTCCCCCTATGGCTACACCTTC.

The CDR3 is CASSSQGKGTGELFF. CDR3 DNA: TGTGCCAGCAGCTCACAGGGGAAGGGGACCGGGGAGCTGTTTTTT. The V gene is TRBV11-2, the J gene TRBJ2-2, with TRBD1 identical over 7 bases. This CDR3 comprises 15 residues. Germline V gives CDR1 SGHAT, CDR2 FQNNGV. J lost 5 bases, V lost 4 bases, and 7 bases had no gene match.

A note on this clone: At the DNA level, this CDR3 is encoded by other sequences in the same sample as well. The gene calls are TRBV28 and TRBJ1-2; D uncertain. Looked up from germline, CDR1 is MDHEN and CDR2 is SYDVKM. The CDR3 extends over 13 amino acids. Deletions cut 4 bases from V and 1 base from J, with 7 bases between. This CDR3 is CASSSQLNYGYTF. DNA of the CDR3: TGTGCCAGCAGTTCACAGCTTAACTATGGCTACACCTTC.

DNA of the CDR3: TGTGCCAGCAGCTCTAACGTCGGGACAGAGCAGTACTTC. This gives the protein CASSSNVGTEQYF. V usage is TRBV7-3 and J usage is TRBJ2-7, with D tentatively TRBD1 (6 bases). This CDR3 has 13 residues. Germline CDR1 reads SGHTA; CDR2 reads FQGTGA. Trimming took off 4 bases at V and 7 bases at J, with 14 bases between the two ends.

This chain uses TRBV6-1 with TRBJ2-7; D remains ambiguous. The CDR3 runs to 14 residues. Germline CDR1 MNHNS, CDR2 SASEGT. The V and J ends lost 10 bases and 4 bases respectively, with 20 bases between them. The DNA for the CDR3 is TGTGCCACGAAACCTCAGGCTTCCAGATACGAGCAGTACTTC. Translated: CATKPQASRYEQYF.

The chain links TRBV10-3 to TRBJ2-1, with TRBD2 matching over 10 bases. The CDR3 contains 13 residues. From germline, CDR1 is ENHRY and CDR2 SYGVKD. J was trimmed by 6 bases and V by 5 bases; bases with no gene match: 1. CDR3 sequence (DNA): TGTGCCATCAGTACTAGCGGGATCAATGAGCAGTTCTTC. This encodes CAISTSGINEQFF.

The chain's CDR3 is CASSLSAFGTRNYGYTF. The CDR3 nucleotides are TGTGCCAGCAGTTTATCGGCTTTCGGGACGAGAAACTATGGCTACACCTTC. The chain has TRBV27 and TRBJ1-2; TRBD1 is a possible D gene (5 bases). CDR1 and CDR2 from the germline V gene are MNHEY and SMNVEV (reference sequence). V was pared by 0 bases and J by 2 bases, with 16 bases between. There are 17 residues in the CDR3.

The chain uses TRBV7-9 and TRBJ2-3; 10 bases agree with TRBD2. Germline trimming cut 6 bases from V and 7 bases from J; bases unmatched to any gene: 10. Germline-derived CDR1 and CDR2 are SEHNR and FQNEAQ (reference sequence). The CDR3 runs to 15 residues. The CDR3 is CASRRASGSMNTQYF. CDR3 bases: TGTGCCAGCAGACGTGCTAGCGGGAGTATGAATACGCAGTATTTT.

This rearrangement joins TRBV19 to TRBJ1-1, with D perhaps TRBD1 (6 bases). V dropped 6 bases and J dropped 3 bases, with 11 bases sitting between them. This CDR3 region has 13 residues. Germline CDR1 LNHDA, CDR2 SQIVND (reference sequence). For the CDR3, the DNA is TGTGCCAGTAGGATACAGGGCTACACTGAAGCTTTCTTT. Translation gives CASRIQGYTEAFF.

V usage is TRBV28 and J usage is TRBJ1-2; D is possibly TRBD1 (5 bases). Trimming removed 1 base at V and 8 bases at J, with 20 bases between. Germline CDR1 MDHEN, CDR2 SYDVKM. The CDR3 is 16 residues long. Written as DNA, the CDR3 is TGTGCCAGCAGTTTATTTTCAGGGCCCAGGATGGGGGGCTACACCTTC. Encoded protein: CASSLFSGPRMGGYTF.

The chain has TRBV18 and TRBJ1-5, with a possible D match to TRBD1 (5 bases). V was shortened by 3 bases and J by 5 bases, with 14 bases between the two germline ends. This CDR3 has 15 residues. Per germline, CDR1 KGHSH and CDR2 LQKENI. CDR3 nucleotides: TGTGCCAGCTCACCTACCGGGGCGGCGGATCAGCCCCAGCATTTT. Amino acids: CASSPTGAADQPQHF.

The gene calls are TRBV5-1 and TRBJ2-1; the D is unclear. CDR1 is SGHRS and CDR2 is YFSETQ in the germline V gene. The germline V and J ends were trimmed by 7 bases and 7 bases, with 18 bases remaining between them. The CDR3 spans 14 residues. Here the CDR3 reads CASRRLGGGNEQFF. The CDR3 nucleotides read TGCGCCAGCCGACGGCTAGGCGGTGGGAATGAGCAGTTCTTC.

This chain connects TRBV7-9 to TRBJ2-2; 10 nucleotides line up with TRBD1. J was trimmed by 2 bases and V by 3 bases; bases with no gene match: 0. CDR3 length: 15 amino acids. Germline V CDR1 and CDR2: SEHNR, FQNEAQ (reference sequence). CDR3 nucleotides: TGTGCCAGCAGCTTGACAGGGGGCAACACCGGGGAGCTGTTTTTT. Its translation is CASSLTGGNTGELFF.

This CDR3 is CAWRTWRESLTADTQYF. CDR3 nucleotides: TGTGCCTGGAGGACTTGGCGGGAGTCACTCACCGCAGATACGCAGTATTTT. The rearrangement links TRBV30 to TRBJ2-3; TRBD2 matches at 7 bases. Germline-derived CDR1 and CDR2 are GTSNPN and SVGIG (reference sequence). This CDR3 contains 17 residues. Trimming removed 3 bases from V and 4 bases from J; junction bases left unmatched: 16.

The CDR3 reads CASSQSAWRREQFF. The DNA of the CDR3 is TGTGCCAGCAGCCAAAGTGCGTGGAGAAGAGAGCAGTTCTTC. The rearrangement links TRBV7-3 to TRBJ2-1; unclear D gene. The CDR3 consists of 14 residues. Per the germline V gene, CDR1 is SGHTA and CDR2 is FQGTGA. Deletions cut 5 bases from V and 10 bases from J, with 18 bases between. The whole variable domain, filled in from reference TRBV7-3 and TRBJ2-1, reads GAGVSQTPSNKVTEKGKYVELRCDPISGHTALYWYRQSLGQGPEFLIYFQGTGAADDSGLPNDRFFAVRPEGSVSTLKIQRTERGDSAVYLCASSQSAWRREQFFGPGTRLTVL.

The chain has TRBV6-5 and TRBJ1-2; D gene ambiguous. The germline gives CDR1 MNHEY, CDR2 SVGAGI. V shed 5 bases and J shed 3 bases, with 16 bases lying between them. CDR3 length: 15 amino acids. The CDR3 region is CASSRFLEPDYGYTF. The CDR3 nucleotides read TGTGCCAGCAGTCGATTTCTAGAGCCTGACTATGGCTACACCTTC.

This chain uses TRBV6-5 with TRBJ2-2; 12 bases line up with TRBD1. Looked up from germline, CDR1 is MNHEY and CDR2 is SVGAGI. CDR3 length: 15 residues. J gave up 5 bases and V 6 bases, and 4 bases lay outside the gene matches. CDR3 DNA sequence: TGTGCCAGCAGCCAGGGACAGGGGGCGACCGGGGAGCTGTTTTTT. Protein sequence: CASSQGQGATGELFF.

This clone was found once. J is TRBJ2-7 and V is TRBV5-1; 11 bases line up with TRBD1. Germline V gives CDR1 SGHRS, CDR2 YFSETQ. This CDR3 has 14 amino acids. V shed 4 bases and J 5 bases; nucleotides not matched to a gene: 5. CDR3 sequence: CASSTDRGPDEQYF. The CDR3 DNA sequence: TGCGCCAGCAGCACGGACAGGGGGCCCGACGAGCAGTACTTC.

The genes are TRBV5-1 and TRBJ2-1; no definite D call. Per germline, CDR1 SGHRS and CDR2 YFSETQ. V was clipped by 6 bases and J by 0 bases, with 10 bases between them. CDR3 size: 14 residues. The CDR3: CASNPGRSYNEQFF. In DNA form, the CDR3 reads TGCGCCAGCAACCCAGGCCGCTCCTACAATGAGCAGTTCTTC. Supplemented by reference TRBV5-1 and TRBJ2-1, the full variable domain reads KAGVTQTPRYLIKTRGQQVTLSCSPISGHRSVSWYQQTPGQGLQFLFEYFSETQRNKGNFPGRFSGRQFSNSRSEMNVSTLELGDSALYLCASNPGRSYNEQFFGPGTRLTVL.

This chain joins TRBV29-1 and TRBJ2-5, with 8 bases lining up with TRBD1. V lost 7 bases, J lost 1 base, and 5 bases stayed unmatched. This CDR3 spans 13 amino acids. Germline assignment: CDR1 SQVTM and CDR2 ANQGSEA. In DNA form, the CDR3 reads TGCAGCGCTGACAGGGGACTCCAAGAGACCCAGTACTTC. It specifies CSADRGLQETQYF.

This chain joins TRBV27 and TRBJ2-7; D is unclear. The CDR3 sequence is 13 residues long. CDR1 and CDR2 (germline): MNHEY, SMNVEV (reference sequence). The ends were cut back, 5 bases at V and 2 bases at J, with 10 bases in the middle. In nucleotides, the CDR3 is TGTGCCAGCAGTACCGGGCCCACCTACGAGCAGTACTTC. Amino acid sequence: CASSTGPTYEQYF.

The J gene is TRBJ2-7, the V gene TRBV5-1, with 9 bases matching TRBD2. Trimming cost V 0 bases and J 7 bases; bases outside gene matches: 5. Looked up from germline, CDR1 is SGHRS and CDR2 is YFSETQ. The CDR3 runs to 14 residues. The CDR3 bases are TGCGCCAGCAGCTTGGGGGCGGGAGGGCAAGAGCAGTACTTC. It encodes CASSLGAGGQEQYF.